A selection of T cell receptor beta chains follows, all from one sample in a study of blood T cell repertoires in COVID-19. Here immunoSEQ multiplex PCR was the method, and the copy in TCRdb shows in-frame clones only, minus some. The table lists some 170,000 clones, roughly 80% of them singletons. Sequences were obtained from peripheral blood. The receptors were sampled from a man between 60 and 75 years old with acute or convalescent COVID-19. The CDR3 runs from the conserved cysteine through the conserved F or W. The D gene is left open where the match is weak. Only part of the rows carry a size: once, few, many, or a class if the clone is expanded.

j_gene | d_gene | abundance | v_gene | CDR3nt | CDR3aa
TRBJ1-5 | NA | NA | TRBV27 | TGTGCCAGCAGTCTCAGGGGATCTCATCAGCCCCAGCATTTT | CASSLRGSHQPQHF
TRBJ1-3 | NA | NA | TRBV5-1 | TGCGCCAGCAGCTTGGCCGGTGCTCAGCGAGGAAACACCATATATTTT | CASSLAGAQRGNTIYF
TRBJ2-5 | TRBD1 | NA | TRBV7-2 | TGTGCCAGCAGCTCGGCCGCCGGGACAGGGCAAGAGACCCAGTACTTC | CASSSAAGTGQETQYF
TRBJ2-1 | TRBD2 | few | TRBV18 | TGTGCCAGCTCACCGGGGACTAGCGGGGGGAATACGAATGAGCAGTTCTTC | CASSPGTSGGNTNEQFF
TRBJ2-7 | NA | few | TRBV7-9 | TGTGCCAGCAGCTTAAACACATTCTACGAGCAGTACTTC | CASSLNTFYEQYF
TRBJ2-1 | TRBD2 | NA | TRBV6-1 | TGTGCCAGCAGTGGAGCCGGGACTAGCGTCAATGAGCAGTTCTTC | CASSGAGTSVNEQFF
TRBJ1-3 | NA | NA | TRBV5-1 | TGCGCCAGCAGCCAGGGGCCTGGAAACACCATATATTTT | CASSQGPGNTIYF
TRBJ2-1 | TRBD2 | NA | TRBV4-3 | TGCGCCAGCAGCCAAGAGTCGGCGGGGGGCTACAATGAGCAGTTCTTC | CASSQESAGGYNEQFF
TRBJ2-3 | TRBD2 | few | TRBV30 | TGTGCCTGGAGTCAAAGCGGGGGGGCGGATACGCAGTATTTT | CAWSQSGGADTQYF
TRBJ1-5 | NA | NA | TRBV7-2 | TGTGCCAGCAGCTCCCAGATGGGCAATAGCAATCAGCCCCAGCATTTT | CASSSQMGNSNQPQHF
TRBJ1-5 | NA | few | TRBV19 | TGTGCCAGTAGTATGAGTTGGGGGGGCAATCAGCCCCAGCATTTT | CASSMSWGGNQPQHF
TRBJ2-2 | TRBD1 | NA | TRBV11-2 | TGTGCCAGCAGCTTCCGACAGGGCGGGGAGCTGTTTTTT | CASSFRQGGELFF
TRBJ1-1 | TRBD1 | NA | TRBV18 | TGTGCCAGCTCACCACCCACTCAGGGGGTGAGCGCTTTCTTT | CASSPPTQGVSAFF
TRBJ1-5 | NA | NA | TRBV2 | TGTGCCAGCAGTAAGGAACGGGGGAGCAATCAGCCCCAGCATTTT | CASSKERGSNQPQHF
TRBJ1-5 | TRBD1 | NA | TRBV28 | TGTGCCAGCAGTTTACTGACCCTCCGGGACAGGGGGAATCAGCCCCAGCATTTT | CASSLLTLRDRGNQPQHF
TRBJ1-5 | TRBD1 | once | TRBV6-6 | TGTGCCAGCAGTTACACCGCAACAGGGGTTGGTCAGCCCCAGCATTTT | CASSYTATGVGQPQHF
TRBJ2-1 | NA | NA | TRBV5-4 | TGTGCCAGCGGCCTCGGACTCGGCTCCTACAATGAGCAGTTCTTC | CASGLGLGSYNEQFF
TRBJ2-4 | TRBD2 | NA | TRBV29-1 | TGCAGCGTTGAGGGGCGGGAGGGGGACATTCAGTACTTC | CSVEGREGDIQYF
TRBJ1-1 | NA | NA | TRBV28 | TGTGCCAGCAGTTTGGCAGAAATGAACACTGAAGCTTTCTTT | CASSLAEMNTEAFF
TRBJ2-7 | TRBD1 | NA | TRBV6-6 | TGTGCCAGCAGCGACAGGGAACGGACCTACGAGCAGTACTTC | CASSDRERTYEQYF
TRBJ1-6 | NA | NA | TRBV2 | TGTGCCAGCAGTGAATATAGGGAGAATTCACCCCTCCACTTT | CASSEYRENSPLHF
TRBJ2-5 | TRBD2 | few | TRBV30 | TGTGCCTGGAGAGGACTAGCGGGGGGAGGAGAGACCCAGTACTTC | CAWRGLAGGGETQYF
TRBJ2-1 | TRBD1 | NA | TRBV5-1 | TGCGCCAGCAGCTTGGCGGGGACAGGGGGCAATGAGCAGTTCTTC | CASSLAGTGGNEQFF
TRBJ2-7 | NA | few | TRBV7-9 | TGTGCCAGCAGCCGACAGGACTCCTACGAGCAGTACTTC | CASSRQDSYEQYF
TRBJ1-1 | NA | NA | TRBV6-5 | TGTGCCAGCAGTCTTCATCCGGGGGACACTGAAGCTTTCTTT | CASSLHPGDTEAFF
TRBJ2-5 | TRBD1 | NA | TRBV19 | TGTGCCAGTAGTGTACCCGGGACAGGGAGAGAGACCCAGTACTTC | CASSVPGTGRETQYF
TRBJ2-3 | NA | few | TRBV6-5 | TGTGCCAGCTCGAGGGGGGGCCCAGATACGCAGTATTTT | CASSRGGPDTQYF
TRBJ2-2 | NA | few | TRBV3-1/TRBV3-2 | TGTGCCAGCAGCCAAGACTCCCGAAAGGCGGGTCCGAACACCGGGGAGCTGTTTTTT | CASSQDSRKAGPNTGELFF
TRBJ1-5 | TRBD1 | NA | TRBV12-3/TRBV12-4 | TGTGCCAGCAGAGGGACAGGGAAACAGCCCCAGCATTTT | CASRGTGKQPQHF
TRBJ2-7 | TRBD2 | NA | TRBV11-2 | TGTGCCAGCAGCTTAGGGGGACTAGCGGGGGGCTTTTCCTACGAGCAGTACTTC | CASSLGGLAGGFSYEQYF
TRBJ1-5 | NA | few | TRBV7-8 | TGTGCCAGCAGCTTAGTTGGTGCTCTGGGGACTTACGGCAATCAGCCCCAGCATTTT | CASSLVGALGTYGNQPQHF
TRBJ2-7 | TRBD2 | NA | TRBV7-2 | TGTGCCAGCAGCTTATTAAGACTAGCGGGGAGCTCCTACGAGCAGTACTTC | CASSLLRLAGSSYEQYF
TRBJ2-7 | NA | NA | TRBV6-5 | TGTGCCAGCCTAACGGGGGACAGTCTTTCGTACGAGCAGTACTTC | CASLTGDSLSYEQYF